The present entry profiles one TCR beta chain with its context. This record belongs to a study of blood T cell repertoires in COVID-19. Study-wide context: Acute and convalescent COVID-19 specimens originated in the United States, Italy and Spain. T cells, B-cell-depleted T cells, or PBMCs provided the cDNA or gDNA that served as material.

CDR1 and CDR2 from the germline V gene are MDHEN and SYDVKM. This CDR3 spans 13 amino acids. Trimming shortened V by 5 bases and J by 5 bases, and 10 bases separated the two germline ends. Methods used by the authors: It was from reference gene primer amplification that nucleated cell counts were estimated. Only in-frame clones appear in the TCRdb table, and some are missing; sequencing was by immunoSEQ multiplex PCR. Clone size and the V and J calls come from that table; the DNA yielded D and trimming. The sample has 150,000 to 200,000 clones; around 77% are singletons. The origin of this receptor is a man aged 55 to 70 with active or convalescent COVID-19. This chain uses TRBV28 with TRBJ1-3; the D gene is possibly TRBD1 (5 bases). Sequencing was performed on peripheral blood. Here the CDR3 reads CASSNGGRNTIYF. Written as DNA, the CDR3 is TGTGCCAGCAGTAATGGGGGGAGAAACACCATATATTTT.